This entry concerns a single TCR beta chain. The antigen remains unidentified. Germline V CDR1 and CDR2: SGHTA, FQGTGA. Trimming stripped 1 base from V and 5 bases from J, with 8 bases between. This CDR3 contains 14 residues. Generated by immunoSEQ multiplex PCR, the TCRdb table keeps only in-frame clones and is missing some. This table has 55,000 to 65,000 clones, more than 60% appearing once. This sample was included in a study of radiation and T cells in renal cell carcinoma. Indicated time point: baseline pretreatment blood. Treatment meaning: 15 Gy SBRT to primary tumor, nephrectomy 4 weeks later. Radiation-treated patients gave blood at baseline, week 2 and week 4. The tumor was a clear cell renal cell carcinoma. Overall study findings and caveats: From baseline, blood top tumor clonotypes peaked at 2 weeks post-radiation.

The chain recombines TRBV7-3 with TRBJ2-2; D is uncertain. The sample here was blood, taken from a patient whose treatment included radiotherapy and nephrectomy. The TCR comes from a man aged 60-69 years with renal cell carcinoma. Here the CDR3 reads CASSLSLVTGELFF. CDR3 nucleotides: TGTGCCAGCAGCTTAAGCCTAGTTACCGGGGAGCTGTTTTTT.